The 31 T cell receptor beta chains below all came from one sample that was sequenced in a study of prognosis after radiotherapy for stage I lung cancer. It was by two-round multiplex PCR that TCR beta CDR3 was amplified from genomic DNA. The authors ran first-round PCR with primers specific to each TRBV and TRBJ gene. TCRdb ran MiXCR on the multiplex PCR reads and lists one entry per CDR3 protein. The sample contains 25,000 to 35,000 distinct CDR3 sequences, 40% to 60% of which appear only once. The starting material was PBMCs, obtained before or after stereotactic body radiation therapy (not recorded which). These receptors came from a donor over 45 with non-small cell lung cancer.

This clonotype was picked up many times. V gene TRBV6-1 combines with J gene TRBJ2-7; TRBD2 matches at 8 bases. The CDR3 is 15 amino acids. The germline gives CDR1 MNHNS, CDR2 SASEGT. J gave up 4 bases and V 11 bases, and 16 bases lay outside the gene matches. The CDR3 here is CAAHPPGGGGYEQYF. CDR3 in DNA: TGTGCCGCCCACCCCCCGGGGGGCGGGGGGTACGAGCAGTACTTC.

This clonotype was observed at least ten times. This chain links TRBV2 with TRBJ2-7, with D uncertain. Germline CDR1 reads SNHLY; CDR2 reads FYNNEI. The CDR3 runs to 14 residues. V was cut by 7 bases and J by 7 bases, with 20 bases left in between. The CDR3 sequence: CASIRDWVWGEQYF. As DNA, the CDR3 is TGTGCCAGCATCCGCGACTGGGTTTGGGGTGAGCAGTACTTC.

This sequence joins TRBV5-1 and TRBJ1-1; D remains ambiguous. The CDR3 extends over 14 amino acids. Germline lookup yields CDR1 SGHRS and CDR2 YFSETQ. Trimming shortened V by 4 bases and J by 5 bases, and 15 bases separated the two germline ends. The CDR3 DNA is TGCGCCAGCAGCGCGGACGGGTGGGAAACTGAAGCTTTCTTT. Protein: CASSADGWETEAFF.

A remark on this clonotype: A much larger clonotype is one base distant, so this may be a read error. The V call is TRBV6-2 or TRBV6-3, the J call TRBJ2-5, with D perhaps being TRBD1 or TRBD2 (6 bases each). The CDR3 runs to 15 residues. Germline lookup yields CDR1 MNHEY and CDR2 SVGEGT. CDR3 in amino acids: CASSLNPAGEETHYF. For the CDR3, the DNA is TGTGCCAGCAGTTTAAACCCGGCAGGGGAGGAGACCCATTACTTC.

In its sample, this clonotype was seen many times. The chain links TRBV30 to TRBJ1-6, with D uncertain. This CDR3 is built from 14 residues. CDR1 and CDR2 (germline): GTSNPN, SVGIG (reference sequence). Between the trimmed V and J ends, which lost 0 bases and 0 bases, there was a span of 3 bases. CDR3 sequence: CAWSVNSYNSPLHF. CDR3 coding DNA: TGTGCCTGGAGTGTGAACTCCTATAATTCACCCCTCCACTTT.

This chain joins TRBV5-1 and TRBJ2-1; a possible D gene is TRBD2 (6 bases). The V and J ends lost 0 bases and 7 bases respectively, with 14 bases between them. The CDR3 spans 15 residues. Germline V lookup: CDR1 SGHRS, CDR2 YFSETQ. The chain's CDR3 is CASSLGGDGSNEQFF. In DNA form, the CDR3 reads TGCGCCAGCAGCTTGGGCGGGGACGGGAGTAATGAGCAGTTCTTC.

This clonotype was found many times. The V gene is TRBV29-1, the J gene TRBJ2-2; D is unresolved. The CDR3 consists of 14 residues. The germline V gene encodes CDR1 SQVTM and CDR2 ANQGSEA. Deletions cut 5 bases from V and 1 base from J, with 11 bases between. CDR3: CSVPKHVNTGELFF. The CDR3 DNA follows: TGCAGCGTTCCCAAACACGTGAACACCGGGGAGCTGTTTTTT.

Points on this clonotype: A much larger clone differs by one base, so this may be a read error. The gene calls are TRBV29-1 and TRBJ2-2; D possibly corresponds to TRBD1 (7 bases). Germline V gives CDR1 SQVTM, CDR2 ANQGSEA. The germline V and J ends were trimmed by 1 base and 5 bases, with 17 bases remaining between them. The CDR3 runs 16 residues. The CDR3 DNA is TGCAGCGTTGAAGGGGGAGAGGGGGCGGGGACCGGGGAGCTGTTTTTT. Translation: CSVEGGEGAGTGELFF.

This clonotype was seen ten or more times. The chain combines TRBV5-6 with TRBJ2-3; 9 bases are shared with TRBD2. With V trimmed by 7 bases and J by 9 bases, 12 bases remained unmatched. Germline CDR1 and CDR2: SGHDT and YYEEEE. CDR3 size: 14 residues. CDR3 nucleotides: TGTGCCAGCGCGGGCCCTGTAGCGGGAGCGACGCAGTATTTT. It is translated as CASAGPVAGATQYF. The full variable domain, rest sourced from reference TRBV5-6 and TRBJ2-3, is DAGVTQSPTHLIKTRGQQVTLRCSPKSGHDTVSWYQQALGQGPQFIFQYYEEEERQRGNFPDRFSGHQFPNYSSELNVNALLLGDSALYLCASAGPVAGATQYFGPGTRLTVL.

This sequence joins TRBV20-1 and TRBJ2-2; D tentatively reads TRBD1 or TRBD2 (6 bases each). Germline V gene data show CDR1 as DFQATT and CDR2 as SNEGSKA (reference sequence). The V gene lost 2 bases and the J gene lost 4 bases, with 11 bases spanning the gap. The CDR3 totals 14 residues. The CDR3 region is CSARRGPGTGELFF. CDR3 nucleotide sequence: TGCAGTGCTAGACGGGGGCCGGGCACCGGGGAGCTGTTTTTT.

This clonotype was recorded many times. The rearrangement joins TRBV2 to TRBJ1-6; 9 bases are shared with TRBD1. V gave up 6 bases and J gave up 9 bases; unmatched junction bases: 9. There are 15 residues in the CDR3. CDR1 and CDR2 (germline): SNHLY, FYNNEI. The CDR3 protein is CASRAIQGAGSPLHF. The CDR3 DNA reads as TGTGCCAGCAGAGCCATACAGGGGGCTGGTTCACCCCTCCACTTT.

This chain uses TRBV27 with TRBJ2-7, with 9 positions matching TRBD1. The germline gives CDR1 MNHEY, CDR2 SMNVEV (reference sequence). The CDR3 sequence is 14 residues long. The J segment lost 2 bases and the V segment lost 5 bases, leaving 4 bases of the junction unmatched. The chain's CDR3 is CASSQGQGTYEQYF. The CDR3 bases are TGTGCCAGCAGTCAGGGACAGGGCACCTACGAGCAGTACTTC.

The chain carries TRBV28 and TRBJ1-1; 8 bases agree with TRBD1. The CDR3 sequence is 15 residues long. Germline CDR1 and CDR2: MDHEN and SYDVKM. The CDR3 DNA sequence: TGTGTCAACAGTCCAGGGGGCGCTGGGAACACTGAAGCTTTCTTT. It codes for CVNSPGGAGNTEAFF.

This clonotype appeared many times. In nucleotides, the CDR3 is TGTGCCACCAGCCGTGGAGCGGGAGGGCCGCGGGATACGCAGTATTTT. Protein product: CATSRGAGGPRDTQYF. This rearrangement joins TRBV15 to TRBJ2-3; 10 bases match TRBD2. Germline values: CDR1 LNHNV, CDR2 YYDKDF (reference sequence). CDR3 length equals 16 residues. V shed 5 bases and J 6 bases; nucleotides not matched to a gene: 11.

CDR3 protein: CATNNGGEAGELFF. In DNA, the CDR3 is TGTGCCACCAATAATGGAGGAGAGGCCGGGGAGCTGTTTTTT. The rearrangement joins TRBV24-1 to TRBJ2-2; maybe TRBD2 (5 bases). The V end was cut by 8 bases, the J end by 6 bases, with 15 bases between. Germline V gene lookup returns CDR1 KGHDR and CDR2 SFDVKD. The CDR3 is 14 amino acids.

This clonotype was detected many times. The chain couples TRBV5-5 to TRBJ2-7; no reliable D call. There are 14 residues in the CDR3. Germline values: CDR1 SGHKS, CDR2 YYEKEE (reference sequence). V was cut by 0 bases and J by 3 bases, with 10 bases left in between. DNA of the CDR3: TGTGCCAGCAGCTTGGTGGGCCGGAGCTACGAGCAGTACTTC. Protein sequence: CASSLVGRSYEQYF.

In its sample, this clonotype was seen many times. DNA for the CDR3: TGTGCCAGTTGGGGGAGAAGTGGTCAGCCCCAGCATTTT. This codes for CASWGRSGQPQHF. The chain couples TRBV28 to TRBJ1-5; TRBD1 is a possible D gene (5 bases). The ends were cut back, 9 bases at V and 6 bases at J, with 15 bases in the middle. This CDR3 region has 13 residues. Looked up from germline, CDR1 is MDHEN and CDR2 is SYDVKM.

At least ten counts were recorded for this clonotype. The J gene is TRBJ2-2, the V gene TRBV7-3; possibly TRBD1 for D (5 bases). V was cut by 5 bases and J by 5 bases, with 15 bases left in between. Germline V gene sequence: CDR1 SGHTA, CDR2 FQGTGA. CDR3 size: 15 residues. The CDR3 region is CASSLNGQGTGELFF. The CDR3 bases are TGTGCCAGCAGCCTTAACGGCCAGGGAACCGGGGAGCTGTTTTTT.

This clonotype was seen at least ten times. The V call is TRBV6-1, the J call TRBJ2-3; weak D call: TRBD2 (5 bases). The V end lost 2 bases, the J end lost 5 bases, and 14 bases lay between the germline ends. CDR1 is MNHNS and CDR2 is SASEGT in the germline V gene. The CDR3 has 15 amino acids. The CDR3 DNA follows: TGTGCCAGCAGTGAAATACCACTAGAGGGAGATACGCAGTATTTT. Residues: CASSEIPLEGDTQYF.

At least ten counts were recorded for this clonotype. The genes are TRBV5-1 and TRBJ2-3; 7 positions agree with TRBD2. The V and J ends lost 1 base and 0 bases, in that order; junction bases with no gene match: 5. CDR1 SGHRS and CDR2 YFSETQ come from the germline V gene. This CDR3 has 16 amino acids. The CDR3, as DNA: TGCGCCAGCAGCTTGATCGGGACTACTAGCACAGATACGCAGTATTTT. Encoded protein: CASSLIGTTSTDTQYF.

This clonotype was seen many times. The J gene is TRBJ1-5, the V gene TRBV19; unclear D gene. Per the germline V gene, CDR1 is LNHDA and CDR2 is SQIVND (reference sequence). V was cut by 3 bases and J by 3 bases, with 9 bases left in between. The length of the CDR3 is 14 residues. CDR3 loop: CASSISDNNQPQHF. DNA for the CDR3: TGTGCCAGTAGTATCTCAGATAACAATCAGCCCCAGCATTTT.

This clonotype appeared a few times. This sequence is one base from a far larger clone and is likely a read error. The rearrangement joins TRBV6-1 to TRBJ2-2; TRBD1 agrees at 9 bases. The CDR3 has 15 amino acids. Germline V gene sequence: CDR1 MNHNS, CDR2 SASEGT. The CDR3 DNA follows: TGTGCCAGCAGTTCCCGGGACAGGGACACCGGGGATCTGTTTTTT. Translating it yields CASSSRDRDTGDLFF.

This clonotype is judged medium-sized. The chain couples TRBV20-1 to TRBJ2-3, with 11 nucleotides matching TRBD1. The CDR3 covers 16 residues. Germline V gives CDR1 DFQATT, CDR2 SNEGSKA (reference sequence). V lost 3 bases and J lost 3; bases outside the gene matches: 8. The CDR3 region has the DNA TGCAGTGCTAGCAAGTGGGACAGGGGGGAAACAGATACGCAGTATTTT. Translating gives CSASKWDRGETDTQYF.

This clonotype showed up just a few times. The chain links TRBV29-1 to TRBJ2-4; D unresolved. The ends were cut back, 4 bases at V and 4 bases at J, with 8 bases in the middle. The CDR3 totals 12 residues. The germline V gene has CDR1 SQVTM and CDR2 ANQGSEA. In DNA, the CDR3 is TGCAGCGTTGTATCGCAGAAAAACATTCAGTACTTC. Protein: CSVVSQKNIQYF.

In its sample, this clonotype was seen many times. The chain combines TRBV6-2 or TRBV6-3 with TRBJ1-2; 7 bases fit TRBD1. This CDR3 comprises 15 residues. V lost 5 bases and J lost 1; bases outside the gene matches: 7. CDR1 is MNHEY, CDR2 SVGEGT, per germline. The CDR3 bases are TGTGCCAGCAGTCGAGGGACAGATCATAACTATGGCTACACCTTC. Residues: CASSRGTDHNYGYTF.

The V call is TRBV12-3 or TRBV12-4, the J call TRBJ2-1; D tentatively reads TRBD1 or TRBD2 (6 bases each). V shed 3 bases and J shed 5 bases, with 32 bases lying between them. CDR3 length: 21 residues. CDR3 DNA sequence: TGTGCCAGCAGTTTTATGTGGCCGGGTACAGGGATACTGGGGACTGACAATGAGCAGTTCTTC. Its translation: CASSFMWPGTGILGTDNEQFF.

This clonotype is a singleton in its sample. Here the CDR3 omits its conserved ending phenylalanine or tryptophan, so a read error is the likely source. CDR3 loop: CARSLGLMGTGGQYL. CDR3 in DNA: TGTGCCAGAAGTTTAGGGTTGATGGGAACAGGGGGCCAGTACTTA. V and J are TRBV12-3 or TRBV12-4 and TRBJ2-5; TRBD1 matches at 8 bases. This CDR3 region has 15 residues.

By proportion, this clonotype is medium-sized. The chain joins TRBV19 to TRBJ1-2; D gene uncertain. The CDR3 runs 11 residues. The germline CDR1 and CDR2 sequences are LNHDA and SQIVND (reference sequence). With 6 bases removed from V and 8 bases from J, the gap between germline ends came to 10 bases. The CDR3 DNA follows: TGTGCCAGTAGCCTTCCGGGAGGCTACACCTTC. The encoded protein is CASSLPGGYTF.

Ten or more counts support this clonotype. The CDR3 region is CASKLDPSPVGAFF. The CDR3, as DNA: TGTGCCAGCAAACTAGATCCCTCACCGGTCGGGGCTTTCTTT. This sequence joins TRBV2 and TRBJ1-1; D unclear. CDR1 SNHLY and CDR2 FYNNEI come from the germline V gene. Trimming took 7 bases from V and 11 from J, leaving 23 bases between them. The length of the CDR3 is 14 residues. Full variable domain (rest looked up from reference TRBV2 and TRBJ1-1): EPEVTQTPSHQVTQMGQEVILRCVPISNHLYFYWYRQILGQKVEFLVSFYNNEISEKSEIFDDQFSVERPDGSNFTLKIRSTKLEDSAMYFCASKLDPSPVGAFFGQGTRLTVV.

This clonotype was seen at least ten times. The genes are TRBV3-1 and TRBJ1-1; D is undetermined. V was clipped by 4 bases and J by 4 bases, with 7 bases between them. This CDR3 comprises 12 residues. Germline CDR1 LGHDT, CDR2 YNNKEL (reference sequence). CDR3: CASSPLGTEAFF. The CDR3 DNA reads TGTGCCAGCAGCCCCCTGGGCACTGAAGCTTTCTTT. Full variable domain (rest looked up from reference TRBV3-1 and TRBJ1-1): DTAVSQTPKYLVTQMGNDKSIKCEQNLGHDTMYWYKQDSKKFLKIMFSYNNKELIINETVPNRFSPKSPDKAHLNLHINSLELGDSAVYFCASSPLGTEAFFGQGTRLTVV.

Ten or more counts support this clonotype. The V and J genes are TRBV4-1 and TRBJ2-1; D is perhaps TRBD2 (6 bases). V was clipped by 1 base and J by 3 bases, with 10 bases between them. The CDR3 runs to 15 residues. Per germline, CDR1 MGHRA and CDR2 YSYEKL. The CDR3 region is CASSQGGGVYNEQFF. The CDR3, as DNA: TGCGCCAGCAGCCAAGGTGGAGGGGTCTACAATGAGCAGTTCTTC.